The rows below give T cell receptor beta chains drawn from one sample of a study of regulatory T cells in long-lasting Graves disease. MiXCR, run by TCRdb on the multiplex PCR reads, gives a single entry per CDR3 protein. The repertoire holds approximately 360,000 distinct CDR3 sequences, with roughly 12% as singletons. Separately, the same data were catalogued under a study of T cells in Graves' hyperthyroidism and ophthalmopathy.

Sequenced material: peripheral blood mononuclear cells (PBMCs), taken at new diagnosis, from a patient treated with antithyroid drugs. The receptors originated from a woman aged 18-29 years with Graves disease. Both conserved end residues are part of each CDR3. A D gene is named only where the DNA matches it firmly. Clone size is given for some rows only: seen once, a few or many times, or a class if the clone is expanded.

CDR3 DNA | CDR3 protein | V gene | clone size | J gene | D gene
TGTGCCAGCACTGGGGACAATGAGCAGTTCTTC | CASTGDNEQFF | TRBV12-3/TRBV12-4 | . | TRBJ2-1 | .
TGTGCCAGCAGTTTCGGACAGCTCAACGAGCAGTACTTC | CASSFGQLNEQYF | TRBV28 | many | TRBJ2-7 | .
TGTGCCAGCAGCTTAGGTGCGACTAGCGTGAGCACAGATACGCAGTATTTT | CASSLGATSVSTDTQYF | TRBV7-2 | many | TRBJ2-3 | TRBD2
TGTGCTAGCAGCCAAGCGGACGGACTCAATCAGCCCCAGCATTTT | CASSQADGLNQPQHF | TRBV4-2 | . | TRBJ1-5 | .
TGTGCCAGCGAAGATGGGAGGGGGCTTAGCTATGGCTACACCTTC | CASEDGRGLSYGYTF | TRBV12-3/TRBV12-4 | many | TRBJ1-2 | TRBD1
TGTGCCACCAGTGATCCAGGAAGTCGAGCTTTCTTT | CATSDPGSRAFF | TRBV24-1 | many | TRBJ1-1 | .
TGTGCCAGCAGCTTGCTTCAGGACAGGGGGAATTCACCCCTCCACTTT | CASSLLQDRGNSPLHF | TRBV5-6 | . | TRBJ1-6 | TRBD1
TGTGCCACCAGCAGGGGACAGGGCTTCGATTATGGCTACACCTTC | CATSRGQGFDYGYTF | TRBV15 | . | TRBJ1-2 | TRBD1
TGTGCCAGCAGCCAAGATGGGCAGGGGAGCTACGAGCAGTACTTC | CASSQDGQGSYEQYF | TRBV4-2 | many | TRBJ2-7 | .
TGTGCCAGCAGAAACGGGACAGGCTGGCAGCCCCAGCATTTT | CASRNGTGWQPQHF | TRBV12-3/TRBV12-4 | few | TRBJ1-5 | TRBD1
TGTGCCAGCAGTTTAACAGCAGGACGTAGCTTCTACGAGCAGTACTTC | CASSLTAGRSFYEQYF | TRBV28 | many | TRBJ2-7 | .
TGTGCCATCAGTGATGATAAGACTAGCTACGAGCAGTACTTC | CAISDDKTSYEQYF | TRBV10-3 | many | TRBJ2-7 | .
TGCAGTGCTAGTGGGATAGTCCCAGATACGCAGTATTTT | CSASGIVPDTQYF | TRBV20-1 | many | TRBJ2-3 | .
TGTGCCATCAGGAGCGGGACAGTAATATTAACAGATACGCAGTATTTT | CAIRSGTVILTDTQYF | TRBV10-3 | many | TRBJ2-3 | .
TGTGCCAGCAGCTTAACAGTGCGCCGGGCCGTGATGTACACTGAAGCTTTCTTT | CASSLTVRRAVMYTEAFF | TRBV7-3 | many | TRBJ1-1 | .
TGTGCCACCAGTGATTCCCCAGGGGCCCTTGGCGGCTACACCTTC | CATSDSPGALGGYTF | TRBV24-1 | many | TRBJ1-2 | .
TGCGCCAGCAGTGACGGAGAGCCGAAAGGAGAGACCCAGTACTTC | CASSDGEPKGETQYF | TRBV10-1 | many | TRBJ2-5 | .
TGCAGTGCCCAAGCGGGAGCTTATTCTAGCACAGATACGCAGTATTTT | CSAQAGAYSSTDTQYF | TRBV20-1 | many | TRBJ2-3 | TRBD2
TGTGCCAGCAGCTCGCGGGCCCTAACAGATACGCAGTATTTT | CASSSRALTDTQYF | TRBV7-2 | . | TRBJ2-3 | .
TGTGCCAGCAGCTTCACCCCCCGGACAAACGAGCAGTACTTC | CASSFTPRTNEQYF | TRBV7-3 | . | TRBJ2-7 | .
TGCAGTGCTAGATCAGGGGGCGCAGGTTCCAATCAGCCCCAGCATTTT | CSARSGGAGSNQPQHF | TRBV20-1 | many | TRBJ1-5 | TRBD1
TGCGCCAGCACCGACATGAACACTGAAGCTTTCTTT | CASTDMNTEAFF | TRBV4-1 | many | TRBJ1-1 | .
TGTGCCAGCAGGCCGACAGGGACTGAAGCTTTCTTT | CASRPTGTEAFF | TRBV2 | many | TRBJ1-1 | TRBD1
TGCGCCAGCAGACAGGGACCGACCGATGAAAAACTGTTTTTT | CASRQGPTDEKLFF | TRBV5-1 | many | TRBJ1-4 | .
TGTGCCAGCTCGCATAGGACAGGCTCTGGGGCCAACGTCCTGACTTTC | CASSHRTGSGANVLTF | TRBV18 | few | TRBJ2-6 | TRBD1
TGTGCCAGCAGCCGGGGACTAGCGGGAGGGCCGTTCGATGAGCAGTCCTTC | CASSRGLAGGPFDEQSF | TRBV5-8 | . | TRBJ2-1 | TRBD2
TGCAGTGCTGAGAGGGGGCTCTACGAGCAGTACTTC | CSAERGLYEQYF | TRBV20-1 | many | TRBJ2-7 | TRBD1
TGTGCCAGCAGCTTACAGCGGAATTCACCCCTCCACTTT | CASSLQRNSPLHF | TRBV7-9 | many | TRBJ1-6 | .
TGTGCCAGCAGCTTAGCGGGAAGGCGAGTGATTTTC | CASSLAGRRVIF | TRBV28 | many | TRBJ1-2 | .
TGCGCCAGCAGCCAAGATTTCGAGTTGAACACTGAAGCTTTCTTT | CASSQDFELNTEAFF | TRBV4-3 | many | TRBJ1-1 | .
TGTGCCAGCACCCGAAAGAGGGCTAGCGGCTCCTACAATGAGCAGTTCTTC | CASTRKRASGSYNEQFF | TRBV11-2 | few | TRBJ2-1 | TRBD2
TGTGCCATCAGTGAGCTAGCGGGAGGTTCGAACACCGGGGAGCTGTTTTTT | CAISELAGGSNTGELFF | TRBV10-3 | . | TRBJ2-2 | TRBD2
TGTGCCAGCAGTTACTCTAGCAGCTCCTACAATGAGCAGTTCTTC | CASSYSSSSYNEQFF | TRBV6-2/TRBV6-3 | many | TRBJ2-1 | .
TGCAGCGTCGCCGGGACTAGCGAGACCTACGAGCAGTACTTC | CSVAGTSETYEQYF | TRBV29-1 | . | TRBJ2-7 | TRBD2
TGTGCCAGCAGCGTGGGACCCCTTTTGGCCGGGGAGCTGTTTTTT | CASSVGPLLAGELFF | TRBV11-2 | many | TRBJ2-2 | .
TGTGCCACCAGTAATACGGGACAGCCCACAGATACGCAGTATTTT | CATSNTGQPTDTQYF | TRBV15 | many | TRBJ2-3 | TRBD1
TGTGCCAGCAGTCCCAACTGGGGAATTAAGACAGATACGCAGTATTTT | CASSPNWGIKTDTQYF | TRBV28 | many | TRBJ2-3 | .
TGCGCCAGCATTTCGGGCTCCTACAATGAGCAGTTCTTC | CASISGSYNEQFF | TRBV5-1 | . | TRBJ2-1 | .
TGTGCCTTGGGGGGGGGCCTCCAGGGAACTGAAGCTTTCTTT | CALGGGLQGTEAFF | TRBV28 | many | TRBJ1-1 | .
TGTGCCAGCAGCCAAAGGGGACTAGCGGGAGCAGGAGTCACAGATACGCAGTATTTT | CASSQRGLAGAGVTDTQYF | TRBV25-1 | . | TRBJ2-3 | TRBD2
TGTGCCAGCAGCTCATTCCCCATACTAGCGGATAGCTCCTACAATGAGCAGTTCTTC | CASSSFPILADSSYNEQFF | TRBV11-2 | many | TRBJ2-1 | TRBD2
TGTGCCAGCGCGATCCGAGACAGGGCTGGCTACACCTTC | CASAIRDRAGYTF | TRBV6-1 | few | TRBJ1-2 | TRBD1
TGCGCCAGCAGCCAAGAGACAGGGTGGGGCTACACCTTC | CASSQETGWGYTF | TRBV4-3 | . | TRBJ1-2 | TRBD1
TGTGCCAGCAGCCAGGGCGCCAATCAGCCCCAGCATTTT | CASSQGANQPQHF | TRBV14 | . | TRBJ1-5 | .
TGTGCCAGCAGCCGGGACAGGGTCTACACTGAAGCTTTCTTT | CASSRDRVYTEAFF | TRBV11-1 | many | TRBJ1-1 | TRBD1
TGTGCCAGCAGGACGGTAATGGGGGCCTATAAGGACAATCGGCAGTTCTTC | CASRTVMGAYKDNRQFF | TRBV6-1 | many | TRBJ2-1 | .
TGTGCCAGCAGCTTCGGGGGGGGGAATGGTGAGCAGTTCTTC | CASSFGGGNGEQFF | TRBV7-9 | few | TRBJ2-1 | TRBD2
TGTGCCAGCAGCACCGAAGGACCCTGGACTAGCTATAGCACAGATACGCAGTATTTT | CASSTEGPWTSYSTDTQYF | TRBV9 | many | TRBJ2-3 | TRBD2
TGTGCCAGCAGACCCTCACAGGATGGGACTGAAGCTTTCTTT | CASRPSQDGTEAFF | TRBV6-1 | many | TRBJ1-1 | .
TGTGCCAGCACCCCAAGTGGCCTCGATGAGCAGTTCTTC | CASTPSGLDEQFF | TRBV3-1 | many | TRBJ2-1 | .
TGTGCCAGCAGCTCCCCCGGGCGGATGAACACCGGGGAGCTGTTTTTT | CASSSPGRMNTGELFF | TRBV7-8 | . | TRBJ2-2 | .
TGTGCCAGCAGTTTAGGGTACACCGGGGAGCTGTTTTTT | CASSLGYTGELFF | TRBV28 | many | TRBJ2-2 | .
TGTGCCAGCAGCTACGACAGCTACGAGCAGTACTTC | CASSYDSYEQYF | TRBV2 | many | TRBJ2-7 | .